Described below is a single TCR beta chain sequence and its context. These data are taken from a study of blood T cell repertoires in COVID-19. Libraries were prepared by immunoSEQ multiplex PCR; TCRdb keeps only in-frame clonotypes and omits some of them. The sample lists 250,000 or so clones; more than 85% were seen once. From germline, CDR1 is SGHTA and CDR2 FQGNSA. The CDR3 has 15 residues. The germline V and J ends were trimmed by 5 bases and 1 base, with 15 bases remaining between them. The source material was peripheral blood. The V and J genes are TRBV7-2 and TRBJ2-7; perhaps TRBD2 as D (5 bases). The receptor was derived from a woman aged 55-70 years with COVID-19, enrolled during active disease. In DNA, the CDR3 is TGTGCCAGCAGCCGCGGGTTATTACCTTCCTACGAGCAGTACTTC. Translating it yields CASSRGLLPSYEQYF.